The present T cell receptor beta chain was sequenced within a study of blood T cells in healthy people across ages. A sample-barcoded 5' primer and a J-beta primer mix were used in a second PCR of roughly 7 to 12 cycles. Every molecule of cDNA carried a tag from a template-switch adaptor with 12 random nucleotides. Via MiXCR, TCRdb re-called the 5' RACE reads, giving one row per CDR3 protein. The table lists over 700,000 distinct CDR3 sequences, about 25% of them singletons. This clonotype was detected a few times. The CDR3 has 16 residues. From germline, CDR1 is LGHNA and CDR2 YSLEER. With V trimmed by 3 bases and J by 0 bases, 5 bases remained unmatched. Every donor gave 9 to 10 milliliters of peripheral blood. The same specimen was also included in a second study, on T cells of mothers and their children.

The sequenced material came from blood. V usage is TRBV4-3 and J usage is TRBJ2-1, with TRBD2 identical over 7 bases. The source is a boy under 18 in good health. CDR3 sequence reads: CASSHKAGSSYNEQFF. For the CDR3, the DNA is TGCGCCAGCAGCCATAAAGCGGGGAGCTCCTACAATGAGCAGTTCTTC.